Presented here are 15 T cell receptor beta chains from one specimen sequenced in a study of persistence of HIV-infected CD4 T cells. Sequencing used immunoSEQ version 4 in survey mode. Sequencing was performed with immunoSEQ multiplex PCR; in TCRdb, only in-frame clones are kept and a portion is missing. The sample records approximately 31,000 clones, around 76% being singletons. Cells were stimulated with CMV-infected fibroblast lysates at 8 to 10 ug/mL. CD40L/CD69 double-negative CD45RO-high memory CD4+ T cells were collected. Antigens for these TCRs are unknown. The sample consisted of CD4+ T cells sorted from PBMCs after approximately 18-hour stimulation, taken from a patient who received antiretroviral therapy. These receptors all stem from an adult woman with HIV who was CMV-seropositive.

This sequence joins TRBV28 and TRBJ2-2; D unresolved. Germline V gives CDR1 MDHEN, CDR2 SYDVKM. Between the trimmed V and J ends, which lost 6 bases and 2 bases, there was a span of 4 bases. The CDR3 loop spans 12 amino acids. The CDR3 nucleotides read TGTGCCAGCAGGGTAAACACCGGGGAGCTGTTTTTT. Translating gives CASRVNTGELFF.

The gene calls are TRBV19 and TRBJ2-2; D not certain. V lost 8 bases and J 3 bases, leaving 10 bases between the germline ends. Germline V CDR1 and CDR2: LNHDA, SQIVND (reference sequence). This CDR3 is built from 13 residues. The DNA of the CDR3 is TGTGCCAGTTATGCAGATTACACCGGGGAGCTGTTTTTT. It translates to CASYADYTGELFF.

This chain links TRBV5-6 with TRBJ2-1; D unclear. Germline CDR1 SGHDT, CDR2 YYEEEE. V was shortened by 0 bases and J by 3 bases, with 7 bases between the two germline ends. This CDR3 spans 14 amino acids. CDR3 loop: CASSLEDGYNEQFF. The CDR3 coding sequence is TGTGCCAGCAGCTTGGAGGACGGCTACAATGAGCAGTTCTTC.

V and J are TRBV18 and TRBJ2-5; 8 nucleotides align to TRBD1. The CDR3 length is 13 residues. Germline-derived CDR1 and CDR2 are KGHSH and LQKENI. V lost 5 bases, J lost 2 bases, and 1 base stayed unmatched. The CDR3: CASSGTGQETQYF. Written as DNA, the CDR3 is TGTGCCAGCTCAGGGACAGGACAAGAGACCCAGTACTTC.

The rearrangement links TRBV3-1 (or the pseudogene TRBV3-2) to TRBJ1-1; the D is unclear. CDR1 and CDR2 (germline): LGHDT, YNNKEL (reference sequence). The CDR3 contains 14 residues. The V end was cut by 0 bases, the J end by 11 bases, with 16 bases between. CDR3 sequence reads: CASSQDPRMGDAFF. In DNA form, the CDR3 reads TGTGCCAGCAGCCAAGACCCCAGAATGGGAGACGCTTTCTTT.

This rearrangement joins TRBV15 to TRBJ1-1; TRBD1 matches at 8 bases. The J segment lost 1 base and the V segment lost 4 bases, leaving 5 bases of the junction unmatched. The CDR3 consists of 15 residues. Germline CDR1 and CDR2: LNHNV and YYDKDF (reference sequence). The CDR3 DNA is TGTGCCACCAGCATCCGACAGGGGACGAACACTGAAGCTTTCTTT. This codes for CATSIRQGTNTEAFF.

This chain uses TRBV18 with TRBJ1-5; TRBD1 matches 8 bases. The CDR3 sequence is 13 residues long. The germline gives CDR1 KGHSH, CDR2 LQKENI. J gave up 7 bases and V 4 bases, and 3 bases lay outside the gene matches. CDR3 bases: TGTGCCAGCTCACAAAACAGGGGGCAGCCCCAGCATTTT. It is translated as CASSQNRGQPQHF.

The chain recombines TRBV5-6 with TRBJ2-7; D perhaps matches TRBD1 (6 bases). With 4 bases removed from V and 0 bases from J, the gap between germline ends came to 14 bases. The germline V gene encodes CDR1 SGHDT and CDR2 YYEEEE. The CDR3 runs 15 residues. The CDR3 DNA reads as TGTGCCAGCAGCCCCAGGGGACGGAGCTCCTACGAGCAGTACTTC. Translating gives CASSPRGRSSYEQYF.

Points on this clone: Sequence at one end of the junction differs from germline and may be a read error. V gene TRBV4-3 combines with J gene TRBJ1-5; 8 bases agree with TRBD1. The CDR3 loop spans 15 amino acids. The germline CDR1 and CDR2 sequences are LGHNA and YSLEER. CDR3 DNA sequence: TGCGCCAGCAGCGAAGAGGACAGGGACAATCAGCCCCAGCATTTT. It yields the protein CASSEEDRDNQPQHF.

This chain connects TRBV18 to TRBJ1-1, with D possibly TRBD1 on 5 matching bases. The CDR3 has 13 amino acids. Germline loops: CDR1 KGHSH, CDR2 LQKENI. With 4 bases removed from V and 3 bases from J, the gap between germline ends came to 9 bases. The CDR3 is CASSRGRDTEAFF. CDR3 DNA: TGTGCCAGCTCACGGGGCCGGGACACTGAAGCTTTCTTT.

This clone has more than one count but fewer than ten. This sample also contains other DNA sequences that code for the same CDR3. The chain carries TRBV18 and TRBJ1-1; TRBD1 is a possible D gene (5 bases). This CDR3 comprises 15 residues. Germline assignment: CDR1 KGHSH and CDR2 LQKENI. Between the trimmed V and J ends, which lost 3 bases and 1 base, there was a span of 12 bases. In DNA, the CDR3 is TGTGCCAGCTCACCCGACAGAACGAGGAACACTGAAGCTTTCTTT. Translated, it gives CASSPDRTRNTEAFF.

The sample holds one count of this clone. The V gene is TRBV16, the J gene TRBJ2-5; D is possibly TRBD2 (5 bases). This CDR3 spans 13 amino acids. V was cut by 4 bases and J by 7 bases, with 13 bases left in between. Looked up from germline, CDR1 is KGHSY and CDR2 is FQNENV. CDR3 region: CASSPSPEATQYF. The CDR3 DNA sequence: TGTGCCAGCAGCCCGTCCCCGGAGGCGACCCAGTACTTC.

The chain couples TRBV4-1 to TRBJ2-3, with 10 positions matching TRBD2. The CDR3 consists of 18 residues. With V trimmed by 0 bases and J by 5 bases, 11 bases remained unmatched. Looked up from germline, CDR1 is MGHRA and CDR2 is YSYEKL. The CDR3 is CASSQEESGRAVRDTQYF. CDR3 DNA: TGCGCCAGCAGCCAAGAGGAGAGCGGGAGGGCCGTAAGAGATACGCAGTATTTT.

The chain employs TRBV4-3 and TRBJ1-1; TRBD1 agrees at 12 bases. Germline CDR1 LGHNA, CDR2 YSLEER. The CDR3 is made up of 14 amino acids. The V gene end was trimmed by 3 bases and the J gene end by 7 bases; junction bases not matched to a gene: 3. CDR3 in DNA: TGCGCCAGCAGCCAGGGACAGGGGGCGGGTGAAGCTTTCTTT. Translated, it gives CASSQGQGAGEAFF.

This rearrangement joins TRBV20-1 to TRBJ1-5, with D maybe TRBD1 (5 bases). V dropped 3 bases and J dropped 0 bases, with 15 bases sitting between them. Germline V gene lookup returns CDR1 DFQATT and CDR2 SNEGSKA (reference sequence). The CDR3 length is 16 residues. The CDR3 is CSASPTGRRSNQPQHF. CDR3 bases: TGCAGTGCTAGTCCCACAGGTCGGCGTAGCAATCAGCCCCAGCATTTT.